The source of this T cell receptor (beta chain) is a study of STAT5B mutations in CD4+ large granular lymphocyte leukemia. Points from the study as a whole: Main leukemic clonotypes were patient-specific, but roughly 23% appeared at low frequency elsewhere. Data were not HLA-matched across samples.

The germline V gene encodes CDR1 LNHDA and CDR2 SQIVND (reference sequence). Trimming cost V 5 bases and J 3 bases; bases outside gene matches: 6. The CDR3 runs 14 residues. On this clone itself: Its target is not known.

The data were produced by immunoSEQ multiplex PCR, yet TCRdb's version contains in-frame clones alone and is incomplete. The sample has about 45,000 clones, 80% to 90% seen once. The source is a human donor in good health. Sequencing was done on a sample of CD4+ T cells from blood buffy coats. This sequence joins TRBV19 and TRBJ1-1, with TRBD1 matching over 7 bases. The CDR3 DNA follows: TGTGCCAGTAGTCCGGTCGACAGGGACACTGAAGCTTTCTTT. Amino acids: CASSPVDRDTEAFF.